The clone carrying this TCR beta chain was counted only a few times. These data originate in a study of T cells after yellow fever vaccination. The V gene's germline CDR1 is SQVTM and CDR2 ANQGSEA. Unmatched junction bases numbered 3, after V lost 6 bases and J lost 0 bases. This CDR3 comprises 14 residues. TCRdb processed the 5' RACE reads anew with MiXCR; each CDR3 protein has one entry. Of roughly 520,000 distinct CDR3 sequences detected, just over 20% appear once; the ten largest clones hold 15% to 20%. The gene calls are TRBV29-1 and TRBJ2-3; TRBD2 matches 10 bases. Sequenced here: PBMCs, sampled 21 days after the first yellow fever vaccination. The receptor's source is a man younger than 35 who received the YFV17D yellow fever vaccine. In DNA form, the CDR3 reads TGCAGCGTGAGCGGGGGGGCGAGCACAGATACGCAGTATTTT. Its protein is CSVSGGASTDTQYF.